These T cell receptor beta chains were read from a single sample in a study of T cells in Graves' hyperthyroidism and ophthalmopathy. TCRdb reprocessed the multiplex PCR reads with MiXCR, giving one entry per CDR3 protein. The table shows approximately 620,000 distinct CDR3 sequences, with over 11% occurring only once. Sequencing used blood. These receptor sequences come from a woman aged 25 to 39 with Graves' hyperthyroidism that later progressed to Graves' ophthalmopathy. Each CDR3 is given without its conserved first and last residue.

>TRBJ1-2|TRBV29-1
SVEDHVAGAGYT
>TRBJ2-5|TRBV7-9
ASSGQNQETQY
>TRBJ1-3|TRBV7-9
ASTWIQGNSGNTIY
>TRBJ1-4|TRBV20-1
SANRGLANEKLF
>TRBJ1-4|TRBV7-2
ASSPSPVLKEKLF
>TRBJ1-1|TRBV6-1
ASSDRDGSYTEAF
>TRBJ1-5|TRBV20-1
SAPRGTGVGQPQH
>TRBJ2-2|TRBV7-2
ASSRDRVTGELF
>TRBJ1-2|TRBV30
AWSKQNGYT
>TRBJ2-3|TRBV25-1
AIGTSGRPEDTQY
>TRBJ2-1|TRBV5-1
ASSLAGTSSYNEQF
>TRBJ2-3|TRBV4-1
ASSQDKRSLPSTDTQY
>TRBJ1-5|TRBV4-3
ASSQAWSQPQH
>TRBJ1-1|TRBV6-1
ASTYDRARNTEAF